A selection of T cell receptor beta chains follows, all from one sample in a study of T cells in localized non-small cell lung cancer. TCRdb's table, derived via immunoSEQ multiplex PCR, lists solely in-frame clones and lacks some. The table records 30,000 to 35,000 clones, roughly 90% of them present only once. Specimen: peripheral blood, collected before any cancer treatment. The receptors come from a woman aged 40 to 75 with stage I lung adenocarcinoma. CDR3s include the opening cysteine and the closing phenylalanine or tryptophan. A D gene is named only where the DNA matches it firmly. Expanded clones are given a class, and other clones once, few, many or no size at all.

-,TRBV30,TRBJ1-4,-,CAWSVHGEKLFF,TGTGCCTGGAGTGTACATGGGGAAAAACTGTTTTTT
TRBD1,TRBV30,TRBJ2-5,-,CAFSGTGGSLETQYF,TGTGCCTTTTCCGGGACAGGGGGATCTCTGGAGACCCAGTACTTC
TRBD1,TRBV9,TRBJ2-1,few,CASSVEGTGVNEQFF,TGTGCCAGCAGCGTAGAAGGGACAGGGGTCAATGAGCAGTTCTTC
-,TRBV9,TRBJ2-1,-,CASSQEGQRYNEQFF,TGTGCCAGCAGCCAAGAAGGACAGCGCTACAATGAGCAGTTCTTC
TRBD2,TRBV28,TRBJ2-1,-,CASSSPGGPRNEQFF,TGTGCCAGCAGCTCTCCGGGGGGGCCTAGGAATGAGCAGTTCTTC
-,TRBV29-1,TRBJ2-7,-,CSVLTRQDEQYF,TGCAGCGTCTTAACCCGGCAGGACGAGCAGTACTTC
-,TRBV7-2,TRBJ2-7,medium-sized,CASSFGNSYEQYF,TGTGCCAGCAGCTTCGGCAACTCCTACGAGCAGTACTTC
-,TRBV30,TRBJ2-7,-,CAWAQPQGDEQYF,TGTGCCTGGGCCCAGCCCCAAGGGGACGAGCAGTACTTC
TRBD1,TRBV10-1,TRBJ2-1,-,CASSNRGRDEQFF,TGCGCCAGCAGCAACAGGGGGCGGGATGAGCAGTTCTTC
-,TRBV6-6,TRBJ1-1,-,CASTRNTEAFF,TGTGCCAGCACCAGGAACACTGAAGCTTTCTTT
-,TRBV16,TRBJ1-2,-,CASSPRQATGYGYTF,TGTGCCAGCAGCCCCCGACAGGCGACGGGCTATGGCTACACCTTC
TRBD1,TRBV27,TRBJ1-2,-,CASSFLPGQNLGYTF,TGTGCCAGCAGTTTCCTCCCGGGACAGAATCTTGGCTACACCTTC
TRBD2,TRBV7-6,TRBJ2-1,once,CASSPRAGTSGGANEQFF,TGTGCCAGCAGCCCAAGGGCCGGGACTAGCGGGGGGGCTAATGAGCAGTTCTTC
-,TRBV28,TRBJ2-2,-,CASCVGGRTGELFF,TGTGCCAGCTGTGTAGGCGGGCGCACCGGGGAGCTGTTTTTT
-,TRBV7-2,TRBJ2-3,-,CASSFGGFTDTQYF,TGTGCCAGCAGCTTCGGGGGCTTCACAGATACGCAGTATTTT
TRBD1,TRBV27,TRBJ1-2,few,CASRTGGDGYTF,TGTGCCAGCCGGACAGGGGGCGATGGCTACACCTTC